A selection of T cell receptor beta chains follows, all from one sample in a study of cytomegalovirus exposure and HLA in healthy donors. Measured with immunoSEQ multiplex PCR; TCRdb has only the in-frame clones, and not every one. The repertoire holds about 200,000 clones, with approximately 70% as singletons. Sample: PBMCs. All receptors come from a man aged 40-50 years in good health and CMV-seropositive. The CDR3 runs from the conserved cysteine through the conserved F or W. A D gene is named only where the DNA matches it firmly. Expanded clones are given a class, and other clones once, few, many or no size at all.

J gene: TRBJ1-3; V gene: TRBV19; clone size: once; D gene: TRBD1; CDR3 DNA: TGTGCCACCGGGACAGGGAGCGGAAACACCATATATTTT; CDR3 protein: CATGTGSGNTIYF
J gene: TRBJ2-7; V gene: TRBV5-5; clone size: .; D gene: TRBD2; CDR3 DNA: TGTGCCAGCAGCTTGGGGCGGGGGGATTGGTCCTACGAGCAGTACTTC; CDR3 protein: CASSLGRGDWSYEQYF
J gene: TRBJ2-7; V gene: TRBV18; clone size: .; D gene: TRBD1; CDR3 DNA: TGTGCCAGCTCACCGGGGACAGAGCGCGAGCAGTACTTC; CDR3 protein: CASSPGTEREQYF
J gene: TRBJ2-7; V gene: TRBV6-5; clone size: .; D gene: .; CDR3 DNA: TGTGCCAGCATCCCCGGGCAGGGCCGCGAGCAGTACTTC; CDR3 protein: CASIPGQGREQYF
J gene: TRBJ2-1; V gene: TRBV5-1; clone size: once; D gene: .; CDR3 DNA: TGCGCCAGCAGCTTGGAGCGCGGGGGCCGGAATGAGCAGTTCTTC; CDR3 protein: CASSLERGGRNEQFF
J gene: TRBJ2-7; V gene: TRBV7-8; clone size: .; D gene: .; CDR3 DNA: TGTGCCAGCAGCTCGCGCTCCGGGGGGCGGGACGAGCAGTACTTC; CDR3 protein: CASSSRSGGRDEQYF
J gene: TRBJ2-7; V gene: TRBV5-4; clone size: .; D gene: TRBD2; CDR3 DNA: TGTGCCAGCAGCTCTACTCGGCGGGGGGGTATCGAGCAGTACTTC; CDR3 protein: CASSSTRRGGIEQYF
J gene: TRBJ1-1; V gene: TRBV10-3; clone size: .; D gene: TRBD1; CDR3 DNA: TGTGCCATCGTTGCGGGGACAGGGCTTAACACTGAAGCTTTCTTT; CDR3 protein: CAIVAGTGLNTEAFF
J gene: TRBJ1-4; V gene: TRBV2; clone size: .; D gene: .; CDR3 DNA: TGTGCCAGCAGTGAGGTACCGTTCGGAACTAATGAAAAACTGTTTTTT; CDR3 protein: CASSEVPFGTNEKLFF
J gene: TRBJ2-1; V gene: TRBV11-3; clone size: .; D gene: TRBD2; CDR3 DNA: TGTGCCAGCAGCTTAGAGGAGCGGGGGGGCCATGAGCAGTTCTTC; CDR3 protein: CASSLEERGGHEQFF
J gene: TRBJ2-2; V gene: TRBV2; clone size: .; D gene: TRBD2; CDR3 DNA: TGTGCCAGCAGTTTAGCGGGGAAGAACACCGGGGAGCTGTTTTTT; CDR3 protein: CASSLAGKNTGELFF
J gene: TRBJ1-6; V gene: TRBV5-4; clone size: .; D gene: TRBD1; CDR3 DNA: TGTGCCAGCAGCTTGGGACAGGGAAATTCACCCCTCCACTTT; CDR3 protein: CASSLGQGNSPLHF
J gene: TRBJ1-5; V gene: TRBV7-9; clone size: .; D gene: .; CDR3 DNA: TGTTCCAGCGGAAGGGAGGGGAAACAGCCCCAGCATTTT; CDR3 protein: CSSGREGKQPQHF
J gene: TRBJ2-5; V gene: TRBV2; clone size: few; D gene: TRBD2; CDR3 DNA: TGTGCCAGCAGTGAATCGGGGCTAGCGGGGAATCAAGAGACCCAGTACTTC; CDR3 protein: CASSESGLAGNQETQYF
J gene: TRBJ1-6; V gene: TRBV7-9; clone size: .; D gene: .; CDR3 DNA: TGTGCCAGCAGCAGGGGGAATTCACCCCTCCACTTT; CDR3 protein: CASSRGNSPLHF
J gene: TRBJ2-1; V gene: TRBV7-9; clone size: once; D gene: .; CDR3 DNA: TGTGCCAGCATTCGGGGGGCCTCCTGGAATGAGCAGTTCTTC; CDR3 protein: CASIRGASWNEQFF
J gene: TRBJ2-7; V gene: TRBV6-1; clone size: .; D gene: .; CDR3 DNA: TGTGCCAGCCAGGCCCCCCCCACCTACGAGCAGTACTTC; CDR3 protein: CASQAPPTYEQYF
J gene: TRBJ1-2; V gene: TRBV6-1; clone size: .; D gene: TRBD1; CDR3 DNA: TGTGCCAGCAGTGAAGCCGGGACAGGCTATGGCTACACCTTC; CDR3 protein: CASSEAGTGYGYTF
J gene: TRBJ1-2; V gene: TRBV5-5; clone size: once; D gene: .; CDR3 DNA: TGTGCCAGCAGCCGTCCTGGGCAGGATGGCTACACCTTC; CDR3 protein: CASSRPGQDGYTF
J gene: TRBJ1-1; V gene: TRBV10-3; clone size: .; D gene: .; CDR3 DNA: TGTGCCATCAGTGTATCAGGGGACACTGAAGCTTTCTTT; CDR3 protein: CAISVSGDTEAFF
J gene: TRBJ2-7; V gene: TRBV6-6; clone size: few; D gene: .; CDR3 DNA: TGTGCCAGCTCCGAGGCGGGGGCTTCCGAGCAGTACTTC; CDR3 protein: CASSEAGASEQYF
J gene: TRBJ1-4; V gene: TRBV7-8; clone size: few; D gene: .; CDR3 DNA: TGTGCCAGCAGCTTGGGGGCGAGAACTAATGAAAAACTGTTTTTT; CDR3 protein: CASSLGARTNEKLFF
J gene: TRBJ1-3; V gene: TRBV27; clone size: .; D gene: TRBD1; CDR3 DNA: TGTGCCAGCAGGGGACAGGGTGCGGGAAACACCATATATTTT; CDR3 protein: CASRGQGAGNTIYF
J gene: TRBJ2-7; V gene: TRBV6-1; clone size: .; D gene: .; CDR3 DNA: TGTGCCAGCCAAGACACATTCCCCTACGAGCAGTACTTC; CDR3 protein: CASQDTFPYEQYF
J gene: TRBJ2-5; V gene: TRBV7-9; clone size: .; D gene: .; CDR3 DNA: TGTGCCAGCAGCTTAGGAGGGGGGACAGCTGATGAAGAGACCCAGTACTTC; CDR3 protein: CASSLGGGTADEETQYF
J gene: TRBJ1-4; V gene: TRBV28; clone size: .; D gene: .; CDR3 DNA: TGTGCCAGCAGTTTATTCGGTGAAAAACTGTTTTTT; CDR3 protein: CASSLFGEKLFF
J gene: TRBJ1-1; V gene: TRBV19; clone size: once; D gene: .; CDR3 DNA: TGTGCCAGTAGTGCTTCTAAGGAAGCTTTCTTT; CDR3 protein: CASSASKEAFF
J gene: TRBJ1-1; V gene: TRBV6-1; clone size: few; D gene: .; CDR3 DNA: TGTGCCAGCAGTGAAGCGGCGAACACTGAAGCTTTCTTT; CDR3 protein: CASSEAANTEAFF
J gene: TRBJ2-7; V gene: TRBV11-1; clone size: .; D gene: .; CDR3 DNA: TGTGCCAGCAGCTCTCGGCCGCAGGGAACCTACGAGCAGTACTTC; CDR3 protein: CASSSRPQGTYEQYF
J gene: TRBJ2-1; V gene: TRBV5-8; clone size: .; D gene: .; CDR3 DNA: TGTGCCAGCAGCTTGGAACGGGACAATAAGGCAGAGCAGTTCTTC; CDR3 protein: CASSLERDNKAEQFF
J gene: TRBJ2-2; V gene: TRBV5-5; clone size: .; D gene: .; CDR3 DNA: TGTGCCAGCAGCTCAGCGAACACCGGGGAGCTGTTTTTT; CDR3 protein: CASSSANTGELFF
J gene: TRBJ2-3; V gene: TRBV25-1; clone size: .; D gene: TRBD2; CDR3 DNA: TGTGCCAGCAGTCCGACTAGCGGGGGGGTAGATACGCAGTATTTT; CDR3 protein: CASSPTSGGVDTQYF
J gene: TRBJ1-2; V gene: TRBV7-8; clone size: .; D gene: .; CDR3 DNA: TGTGCCAGCAGCTCCGCGGGGGGGGTCGGACCGTCCTCAAGCTACACCTTC; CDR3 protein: CASSSAGGVGPSSSYTF